This record covers a single T cell receptor beta chain. Per germline, CDR1 MNHNY and CDR2 SVGAGI (reference sequence). The V end was cut by 6 bases, the J end by 3 bases, with 5 bases between. The CDR3 is 12 amino acids. These data come from a study of blood T cell repertoires in COVID-19. Study-level background: There were acute and convalescent COVID-19 samples, and they came from the United States, Italy and Spain. Sources were T cells, B-cell-depleted T cells, or PBMCs; the material itself was cDNA or gDNA.

The repertoire was sequenced with immunoSEQ multiplex PCR; TCRdb's copy has only in-frame clones and lacks some. The profile covers hundreds of thousands of clones, with 85% appearing a single time and approximately 12% taken by the ten largest. The source is a human donor in a cohort sampled during active COVID-19. What was sequenced was peripheral blood. The genes are TRBV6-6 and TRBJ2-2; D is unclear. The CDR3 nucleotides are TGTGCCAGCAGGGCATACACCGGGGAGCTGTTTTTT. Amino acids: CASRAYTGELFF.